The T cell receptor (beta chain) under discussion was sequenced for a study of OX40 agonist ivuxolimab in advanced cancers. The CDR3 covers 14 residues. Germline CDR1 and CDR2: SEHNR and FQNEAQ (reference sequence). V lost 5 bases to trimming and J lost 8 bases, with 15 bases between them. Data came from immunoSEQ multiplex PCR; TCRdb stores just in-frame clones and leaves some out. This repertoire shows about 47,000 clones, 65% to 90% found once; its top ten account for 6% to 7.5%. The chain has TRBV7-9 and TRBJ1-4, with D perhaps TRBD1 (5 bases). This receptor was taken from an adult with an advanced solid tumor such as melanoma, head and neck, liver or kidney cancer. Sequences were derived from CD4+ or CD8+ T cells sorted from blood, sampled in a trial of the OX40 agonist ivuxolimab. The CDR3 DNA is TGTGCCAGCAGCCCACCCGGGACGGGCGAAAAACTGTTTTTT. Its protein is CASSPPGTGEKLFF.